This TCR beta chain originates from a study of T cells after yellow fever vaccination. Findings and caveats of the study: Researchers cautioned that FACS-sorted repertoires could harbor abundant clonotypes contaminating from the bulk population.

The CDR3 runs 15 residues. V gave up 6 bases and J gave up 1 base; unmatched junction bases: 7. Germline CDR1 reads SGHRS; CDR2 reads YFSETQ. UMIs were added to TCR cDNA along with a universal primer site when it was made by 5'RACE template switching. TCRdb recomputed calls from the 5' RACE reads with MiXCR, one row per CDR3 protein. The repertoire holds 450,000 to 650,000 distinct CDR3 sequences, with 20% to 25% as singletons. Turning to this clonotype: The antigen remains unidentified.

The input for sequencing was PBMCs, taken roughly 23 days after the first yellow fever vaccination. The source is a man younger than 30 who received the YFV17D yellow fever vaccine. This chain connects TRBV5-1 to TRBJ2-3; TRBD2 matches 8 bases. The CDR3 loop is CASTPSGFGTDTQYF. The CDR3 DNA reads TGCGCCAGCACACCTAGCGGGTTCGGCACAGATACGCAGTATTTT.